The 18 T cell receptor beta chains listed next were all sequenced from one sample in a study of T cells in Graves' hyperthyroidism and ophthalmopathy. RNA transcripts served as the template for amplifying TCR beta CDR3 regions. The study used the HTBI primer set for a first-round RT-PCR of the TCR CDR3. MiXCR was run by TCRdb on the multiplex PCR reads, yielding one entry per CDR3 protein. The repertoire consists of about 180,000 distinct CDR3 sequences, with approximately 15% occurring once and the leading ten covering roughly 28%. Source material: blood. These receptors originate from a woman aged 45-60 years with Graves' hyperthyroidism.

This clonotype turned up a few times. The chain recombines TRBV6-6 with TRBJ2-5, with 11 bases that match TRBD2. This CDR3 spans 18 amino acids. Germline CDR1 reads MNHNY; CDR2 reads SVGAGI (reference sequence). V dropped 2 bases and J dropped 5; count of bases not matched to a gene: 13. CDR3: CASSYTHRPSGGRETQYF. CDR3 sequence (DNA): TGTGCCAGCAGTTACACTCATCGTCCTAGCGGGGGGCGGGAGACCCAGTACTTC.

The chain links TRBV7-9 to TRBJ2-3; D is perhaps TRBD2 (5 bases). V was shortened by 5 bases and J by 6 bases, with 15 bases between the two germline ends. CDR1 is SEHNR and CDR2 is FQNEAQ in the germline V gene (reference sequence). The CDR3 is 14 amino acids. CDR3 DNA sequence: TGTGCCAGCAGCCCTACTCTTACTAGTGATACGCAGTATTTT. Translating gives CASSPTLTSDTQYF.

This clonotype has ten or more counts. This sequence joins TRBV19 and TRBJ1-1; D is ambiguous. Germline CDR1 reads LNHDA; CDR2 reads SQIVND (reference sequence). The CDR3 covers 11 residues. V was shortened by 4 bases and J by 11 bases, with 11 bases between the two germline ends. CDR3 DNA sequence: TGTGCCAGTAGTAACCAGTGGAAGGCTTTCTTT. Translated: CASSNQWKAFF.

Ten or more counts support this clonotype. The chain uses TRBV5-1 and TRBJ2-3, with 8 bases lining up with TRBD2. CDR3 size: 14 residues. Losses at the gene ends were 2 bases for V and 4 bases for J; bases not matched to a gene: 3. CDR1 and CDR2 from the germline V gene are SGHRS and YFSETQ. CDR3 amino acids: CASSFGGAADTQYF. The CDR3 region has the DNA TGCGCCAGCAGCTTCGGGGGGGCGGCAGATACGCAGTATTTT.

This clonotype was seen many times. The chain has TRBV7-9 and TRBJ1-2; 8 bases are a match to TRBD1. The CDR3 has 15 amino acids. Trimming removed 5 bases from V and 2 bases from J; junction bases left unmatched: 7. The V gene's germline CDR1 is SEHNR and CDR2 FQNEAQ (reference sequence). The CDR3 reads CASSPQTGVNYGYTF. The CDR3 bases are TGTGCCAGCAGCCCGCAGACAGGGGTAAACTATGGCTACACCTTC. The whole variable domain, filled in from reference TRBV7-9 and TRBJ1-2, reads DTGVSQNPRHKITKRGQNVTFRCDPISEHNRLYWYRQTLGQGPEFLTYFQNEAQLEKSRLLSDRFSAERPKGSFSTLEIQRTEQGDSAMYLCASSPQTGVNYGYTFGSGTRLTVV.

This clonotype was counted many times. The chain has TRBV2 and TRBJ1-1, with D possibly matching TRBD1 (5 bases). CDR3 length equals 13 residues. Germline assignment: CDR1 SNHLY and CDR2 FYNNEI. The V end was cut by 7 bases, the J end by 5 bases, with 14 bases between. The CDR3 coding sequence is TGTGCCAGCACGTTTACGGAGGGGACTGAAGCTTTCTTT. It codes for CASTFTEGTEAFF.

In its sample, this clonotype was seen many times. CDR3 residues: CASSLSGTGTTGELFF. The DNA of the CDR3 is TGTGCCAGCAGTCTCTCCGGGACAGGGACCACCGGGGAGCTGTTTTTT. This chain connects TRBV28 to TRBJ2-2; 9 bases fit TRBD1. The CDR3 is made up of 16 amino acids. V lost 5 bases and J lost 4; bases outside the gene matches: 8. Germline V gene lookup returns CDR1 MDHEN and CDR2 SYDVKM.

This clonotype came up many times. The chain couples TRBV2 to TRBJ1-5; TRBD1 matches 8 bases. Germline assignment: CDR1 SNHLY and CDR2 FYNNEI. CDR3 length: 15 amino acids. Unmatched junction bases numbered 5, after V lost 6 bases and J lost 1 base. The CDR3 reads CASRTGEWSNQPQHF. DNA for the CDR3: TGTGCCAGCAGGACAGGGGAATGGAGCAATCAGCCCCAGCATTTT.

Many counts were recorded for this clonotype. The V and J genes are TRBV20-1 and TRBJ2-7; D may be TRBD1 (5 bases). The V gene's germline CDR1 is DFQATT and CDR2 SNEGSKA (reference sequence). The CDR3 totals 12 residues. Trimming shortened V by 3 bases and J by 2 bases, and 8 bases separated the two germline ends. This CDR3 is CSARGLTYEQYF. CDR3 DNA sequence: TGCAGTGCTAGGGGGCTTACCTACGAGCAGTACTTC.

This clonotype was seen more than once but under ten times. The chain couples TRBV20-1 to TRBJ2-1; D possibly uses TRBD1 or TRBD2 (5 bases each). CDR1 is DFQATT, CDR2 SNEGSKA, per germline (reference sequence). The V end lost 1 base, the J end lost 6 bases, and 16 bases lay between the germline ends. This CDR3 has 15 residues. This chain's CDR3 is CSARVRAGSINEQFF. CDR3 DNA sequence: TGCAGTGCTAGAGTGCGGGCAGGGAGTATCAATGAGCAGTTCTTC.

This clonotype was observed at least ten times. CDR3 sequence reads: CASSPQRGTNQPQHF. DNA of the CDR3: TGTGCCAGCAGCCCGCAACGGGGGACCAATCAGCCCCAGCATTTT. The rearrangement links TRBV3-1 to TRBJ1-5, with D perhaps TRBD1 (5 bases). Looked up from germline, CDR1 is LGHDT and CDR2 is YNNKEL (reference sequence). Trimming left V 4 bases short and J 3 bases short, with 13 bases between. The CDR3 is made up of 15 amino acids.

V and J are TRBV4-1 and TRBJ2-2; TRBD1 matches at 7 bases. This CDR3 has 11 residues. J was trimmed by 15 bases and V by 3 bases; bases with no gene match: 4. Germline V lookup: CDR1 MGHRA, CDR2 YSYEKL. CDR3 loop: CASSHNRGMFF. The CDR3 DNA is TGCGCCAGCAGCCATAACAGGGGAATGTTTTTT.

Many counts were recorded for this clonotype. The chain has TRBV14 and TRBJ2-7, with D perhaps matching TRBD1 (6 bases). The CDR3 has 15 residues. Per the germline V gene, CDR1 is SGHDN and CDR2 is FVKESK. The V end was cut by 1 base, the J end by 2 bases, with 12 bases between. The DNA of the CDR3 is TGTGCCAGCAGCCAAGCCACAGGGTTTACCTACGAGCAGTACTTC. As protein: CASSQATGFTYEQYF.

This clonotype was detected ten times or more. The chain is built from TRBV27 and TRBJ1-6, with a weak D call TRBD1 (6 bases). The CDR3 contains 16 residues. V lost 6 bases to trimming and J lost 2 bases, with 14 bases between them. Per germline, CDR1 MNHEY and CDR2 SMNVEV (reference sequence). Here the CDR3 DNA reads TGTGCCAGCAGAATAGGGGGGAAGCCCTATAATTCACCCCTCCACTTT. Translated: CASRIGGKPYNSPLHF.

There are many counts of this clonotype. V and J are TRBV7-2 and TRBJ1-1; TRBD1 might be the D (5 bases). The CDR3 length is 16 residues. The germline V gene has CDR1 SGHTA and CDR2 FQGNSA. V gave up 4 bases and J gave up 0 bases, with 15 bases separating them. CDR3 nucleotide sequence: TGTGCCAGCAGCTCTAGATCGGACACTTTGAACACTGAAGCTTTCTTT. This sequence encodes CASSSRSDTLNTEAFF.

This clonotype occurred many times. The chain joins TRBV5-1 to TRBJ1-4, with 7 bases aligning to TRBD1. This CDR3 spans 16 amino acids. Germline loops: CDR1 SGHRS, CDR2 YFSETQ. With V trimmed by 4 bases and J by 6 bases, 12 bases remained unmatched. The CDR3 DNA reads TGCGCCAGCAGCGGAGGGACAGCCGATATGGATGAAAAACTGTTTTTT. Translating it yields CASSGGTADMDEKLFF.

In this sample, this clonotype turned up a few times. The chain couples TRBV6-2 or TRBV6-3 to TRBJ2-1; 9 bases align to TRBD2. The CDR3 loop spans 16 amino acids. The J segment lost 5 bases and the V segment lost 6 bases, leaving 11 bases of the junction unmatched. Per germline, CDR1 MNHEY and CDR2 SVGEGT. CDR3 sequence: CASSTYGASGDNEQFF. The CDR3 DNA follows: TGTGCCAGCAGCACCTACGGGGCTAGCGGGGACAATGAGCAGTTCTTC.

The table lists this clonotype with many counts. The chain employs TRBV20-1 and TRBJ1-1; D ambiguous. Trimming shortened V by 2 bases and J by 0 bases, and 7 bases separated the two germline ends. The CDR3 has 13 amino acids. Germline V gene data show CDR1 as DFQATT and CDR2 as SNEGSKA (reference sequence). This CDR3 is CSARSGMNTEAFF. CDR3 DNA sequence: TGCAGTGCTAGATCGGGGATGAACACTGAAGCTTTCTTT.